This TCR beta chain was identified in a study of cytomegalovirus exposure and HLA in healthy donors (dated 2017 in TCRdb). About the full investigation: An earlier analysis of 587 of the donors reported approximately 260 Gb of sequence data and roughly 120 million unique TCR beta sequences obtained from some 200 million T cells. To decide whether each TCR beta V gene segment behaved as functional or pseudogenic, an earlier analysis of 587 of the donors relied on high-throughput TCR beta sequencing. Rather than drawing on any new phenotypic data, the later analysis identified candidate immune exposures from TCR beta sequences and the way those sequences occurred across donors. Across some 400 genotyped donors of the cohort, an average of about 250,000 unique TCR beta nucleotide sequences per donor were sequenced, and roughly 18% of those sequences were non-productive. Every discovery cohort repertoire had been produced on one sequencing platform. In a later genetic analysis, genome-wide SNP genotypes for about three fifths of the roughly 670 donors were used, and that subset was treated as a discovery cohort. Using immunosequencing, the study profiled T cell repertoires from 640 or so subjects and related those repertoires to cytomegalovirus serostatus. Class I and class II HLA loci were covered by the typing at four-digit resolution. Of the 350 to 450 genotyped donors, approximately 81% were placed in the genetic ancestry cluster associated with self-reported Caucasian donors. The study combined high-throughput TCR immunosequencing, statistical association of individual TCRs with disease status, and machine learning to predict cytomegalovirus infection status. An early release covering approximately 600 HLA-typed donors comprised approximately 290 gigabases of sequencing data and approximately 85 million unique TCR sequences. The study was designed to test whether signatures of past pathogen exposure could be identified by cataloging public T cell receptors. Because of strong linkage in the cohort, four to six DR-DQ haplotypes were treated as single units for association and clustering. Donor age, sex, ethnicity and CMV serostatus were collected together with the repertoire data. The number of donors typed differed by locus, with 629-630 for A, B, C, DRB1 and DQB1, 522 for DQA1, 600 to 610 for DPA1, and some 450 for DPB1. A later analysis re-analyzed previously published TCR beta repertoires from roughly 690 donors and added high-resolution HLA genotyping to study TCR occurrence patterns. A separate validation cohort of approximately 130 different subjects was used in addition to the roughly 640-subject first cohort. General study outcomes and caveats: A cluster of highly shared sequence variants was judged likely to represent a technical artifact of the sequencing pipeline. The earlier analysis of 587 of the donors excluded 15 to 20 rarely observed V segments, including chromosome 9 orphons, because counts were too low. Correlated functional status among segregating V segments might be attributable to linkage disequilibrium, but an unknown experimental factor could not be ruled out. A few of the identified cytomegalovirus-associated TCR beta chains were confirmed in vitro to be specific for cytomegalovirus antigens. The study listed approximately 150 TCR beta chains as associated with cytomegalovirus. Presence/absence analyses assumed roughly uniform sequencing depth across donors, an assumption that may not hold. In an earlier analysis of about 600 of the donors, most TCR beta V segments appeared in productive rearrangements about 87% or about 30% of the time, broadly matching IMGT annotations. Most TCR sequences were seen in very few donors, while some public TCRs were found in many individuals. According to the authors, the approach could potentially be generalized to other disease states and immunological phenotypes. Most CMV-associated TCR beta chains appeared to be HLA-restricted in a later analysis, and the HLA associations seemed to be driven largely by CMV exposure. HLA typing was unavailable for some donors at each locus, so association tests used only the typed subset. When HLA alleles, especially DR and DQ, strongly co-occurred, TCR associations were difficult to assign to individual alleles. Compared with equally common non-associated chains, HLA-associated TCR beta chains in a later analysis were more clonally expanded and had lower generation probabilities. Cytomegalovirus status was reported to be diagnosed by the classifier with high specificity and sensitivity in both the original and validation cohorts. In a later analysis, the rate of TCR association differed among HLA loci, with DRB1 alleles having the most associated TCRs and HLA-C alleles having the fewest. At a false discovery rate of 0.05, a later analysis linked around 15,000 TCR beta sequences to specific HLA alleles. A further reported finding was that TCR beta sequences accurately predicted the HLA-A and HLA-B alleles for most subjects in the first cohort. The only immune exposure information available for the cohort was CMV serostatus. In a later analysis, several top co-occurrence clusters were reported to appear linked to parvovirus B19, influenza, CMV and Epstein-Barr virus. Some IMGT-functional V segments, including TRBV6-2 and TRBV6-3, could not be told apart with the 87-base-pair reads, so those segments were excluded. A later genetic analysis reported fewer N-insertions in productive TCRs among donors in an Asian-associated ancestry cluster than the approximately 670-donor mean. In this cohort, only TCR beta chains were sequenced, and detectable features were limited by the absence of alpha or paired-chain data. V-gene and J-gene trimming of TCR beta chains was associated with a missense DCLRE1C variant in a later genetic analysis, and the association was replicated in an independent cohort.

V is shortened by 3 bases, J by 3 bases, and the region joining them spans 13 bases. Measured from the cysteine to the phenylalanine, the CDR3 is 15 residues long. The CDR3 DNA has 45 bases and is translated from base 1. The germline V gene supplies CDR1 MGHDK and CDR2 SYGVNS. In regard to this clone: Its cognate antigen has yet to be identified. Base qualities are missing; no much larger clone stands one base away.

The cohort was made up of around 720 healthy bone marrow donors. At the time of sampling, all cohort members were nominally healthy, though unrecorded immune exposures were likely present. The donor was CMV seronegative and belonged to the group of around 350 seronegative cohort members. Every donor gave a peripheral blood sample, and the peripheral blood mononuclear cells from that sample were used for TCR beta sequencing. Genomic DNA extraction from the blood cell samples was performed with the Qiagen DNeasy Blood Extraction Kit. The library was made by the immunoSEQ multiplex PCR assay. For the multiplex PCR, a mixture combining 60 forward primers for TCR Vbeta segments and 13 reverse primers for TCR Jbeta segments was used. A multiplex PCR assay on genomic DNA amplified the CDR3 region of rearranged TCR beta genes. Amplified TCR beta libraries were sequenced as 87-base-pair reads on the Illumina HiSeq System. Per the source publication's procedure: A later analysis tallied tens of millions of unique TCR beta chains across the 640 or so repertoires, and about 10 million of those chains were shared by two or more donors. Raw reads were error-corrected and collapsed into unique sequences by a nearest-neighbor algorithm in which closely related sequences were merged to remove PCR and sequencing errors. CDR3 sequences were aligned to IMGT reference sequences to assign V, D and J gene segments. For a sequence to be retained, a match of at least six nucleotides to both a V gene segment and a J gene segment was required. Rearrangements were called productive when the CDR3 lacked stop codons and stayed in frame with V and J; all others were non-productive. CDR3 was defined by IMGT convention, running from the second conserved V-encoded cysteine to the conserved J-encoded phenylalanine. Sequences without an unambiguous match to a single V gene segment were excluded from the earlier analysis of 450 to 650 of the donors. In an earlier analysis of a few hundred of the donors, a V segment was called functional when productive rearrangements were above 56.7%, and segregating when the standard deviation between donors exceeded 5%. A statistical classification framework was developed to diagnose cytomegalovirus status using the catalog of TCR beta chain sequences. A later analysis assigned V and J genes by comparing TCR nucleotide sequences with IMGT/GENE-DB human TR gene sequences. Using the TCRdist pipeline, a later analysis assigned CDR3 sequences along with most-parsimonious VDJ recombination scenarios. In a later analysis, every TCR beta chain was defined by the combination of its CDR3 amino acid sequence and its V-gene family, and reads without a unique V-gene family were dropped. In a later analysis, approximately 590 highly shared, low-generation-probability nucleotide sequences were removed to address suspected cross-contamination and a sequencing artifact. For each public chain, a later analysis derived a clonal expansion index from normalized ranks of inferred template counts within each repertoire. In a later analysis, generation probabilities were computed using a VDJ recombination model fitted to out-of-frame rearrangements, and the results were checked against IGoR. In a later analysis, TCR-TCR, TCR-HLA and TCR-CMV co-occurrence was scored with hypergeometric tests, and a repertoire-size bias correction was applied to TCR pairs. False discovery rates were estimated in a later analysis by permuting HLA or CMV assignments 20 times. A later analysis grouped co-occurring TCRs with DBSCAN, adding TCRdist sequence similarity when clustering within HLA-allele-positive subsets. Repertoires with fewer than 30,000 or more than 120,000 public chains, plus five repertoires with anomalous nucleotide sharing, were excluded from co-occurrence clustering. TCRdb carries this immuneACCESS record with in-frame sequences only. Its versions omit some clonotypes, under half of them owing to an unresolved V gene in the studies checked, with the rest unexplained. V, J and clone size are those of that table, while D and trimming were read from the DNA. This sample gives 40,000 to 55,000 clones in total; around 70% of them show up just once. The leading ten clones occupy approximately 2.7% of the sample.

The TCR was taken from a man in his late teens or twenties in good health and CMV-seronegative. The sequenced sample was PBMCs. Rearrangement joined TRBV25-1 to TRBJ2-3; the D gene identity is not certain. The nucleotides read TGTGCCAGCAGTGATCCTAGATCTCCGACAGATACGCAGTATTTT. This yields the protein CASSDPRSPTDTQYF.